The present entry profiles one T cell receptor (beta chain) with its context. Its antigen is not known. Only CD45RO-negative cells positively selected for CCR7 counted as naive CD8 cells, so terminally differentiated effector memory CD45RA+ cells were excluded. The sample comes from a study of shared clonotypes between healthy human individuals. Study-wide findings and caveats: Despite large depth, sorted-subset datasets appeared incompletely sequenced. Sharing across four donors was highest in naive CD4 (roughly 5%) and lowest in memory CD8 (about 0.4%).

TCRdb's table, derived via immunoSEQ multiplex PCR, lists solely in-frame clones and lacks some. The sample carries hundreds of thousands of clones, about 95% recorded once. Sequences were obtained from naive CD8+ T cells sorted from blood. This clonotype was obtained from a woman aged 30 to 39 in good health.

CDR3 nucleotide sequence: TGTGCCAGCAGTGACCTGGGACAGACCTACGAGCAGTACTTC. It codes for CASSDLGQTYEQYF. The chain uses TRBV6-1 and TRBJ2-7; 7 bases agree with TRBD1. This CDR3 comprises 14 residues. Looked up from germline, CDR1 is MNHNS and CDR2 is SASEGT. Losses at the gene ends were 3 bases for V and 2 bases for J; bases not matched to a gene: 4.